Listed below are T cell receptor beta chains from one sample, sequenced in a study of CD8 T cells in Susac syndrome. TCRdb re-analysed the immunoSEQ multiplex PCR reads in MiXCR, keeping a single row per CDR3 protein. This sample yields some 63,000 distinct CDR3 sequences, of which around 96% are seen a single time; about 0.6% belongs to the top ten. Material: CD8+ T cells from PBMCs. These receptors were obtained from a human donor with multiple sclerosis. CDR3s include the opening cysteine and the closing phenylalanine or tryptophan. A D gene is named only where the DNA matches it firmly. The size entry is marked missing in some rows and otherwise reads once, few, many or a size class.

V gene,J gene,clone size,D gene,CDR3 protein,CDR3 DNA
TRBV12-3/TRBV12-4,TRBJ2-5,NA,TRBD2,CASRTLGGSEETQYF,TGTGCCAGCAGGACCCTAGGCGGGAGTGAAGAGACCCAGTACTTC
TRBV30,TRBJ1-1,NA,NA,CAWEGDTEAFF,TGTGCCTGGGAGGGGGACACTGAAGCTTTCTTT
TRBV7-3,TRBJ2-1,NA,TRBD2,CASSFSSGAYNEQFF,TGTGCCAGCAGCTTCTCTAGCGGGGCCTACAATGAGCAGTTCTTC
TRBV27,TRBJ2-2,NA,TRBD1,CASSLWDRDYTGELFF,TGTGCCAGCAGTCTCTGGGACAGGGATTACACCGGGGAGCTGTTTTTT
TRBV6-4,TRBJ2-2,NA,NA,CASSESKEVTGELFF,TGTGCCAGCAGTGAAAGTAAGGAGGTCACCGGGGAGCTGTTTTTT
TRBV29-1,TRBJ1-3,NA,NA,CSVEWGDSGNTIYF,TGCAGCGTTGAATGGGGGGACTCTGGAAACACCATATATTTT
TRBV27,TRBJ2-1,NA,NA,CASSRGAYNEQFF,TGTGCCAGCAGTAGGGGGGCCTACAATGAGCAGTTCTTC
TRBV7-8,TRBJ2-1,NA,NA,CASSSKRFDEQFF,TGTGCCAGCAGCTCGAAGAGGTTCGATGAGCAGTTCTTC
TRBV3-1,TRBJ1-2,NA,TRBD1,CASSQEGQVPGYTF,TGTGCCAGCAGCCAAGAAGGACAGGTTCCTGGCTACACCTTC
TRBV29-1,TRBJ2-1,NA,NA,CSVGGGNEQFF,TGCAGCGTTGGGGGTGGGAATGAGCAGTTCTTC
TRBV9,TRBJ2-7,NA,NA,CASSVGTNYEQYF,TGTGCCAGCAGCGTAGGGACAAACTACGAGCAGTACTTC
TRBV29-1,TRBJ1-1,once,NA,CSVATGVAFF,TGCAGCGTTGCCACAGGCGTAGCTTTCTTT
TRBV29-1,TRBJ1-2,NA,TRBD1,CSVEESRDRGRTGYTF,TGCAGCGTTGAAGAATCTAGGGACAGGGGACGTACCGGCTACACCTTC
TRBV15,TRBJ2-2,once,NA,CATEAGALTGELFF,TGTGCCACCGAGGCAGGGGCTCTCACCGGGGAGCTGTTTTTT
TRBV7-6,TRBJ2-7,NA,TRBD1,CASSMPGTGSNEQYF,TGTGCCAGCAGTATGCCTGGGACAGGGTCTAATGAGCAGTACTTC
TRBV28,TRBJ2-1,NA,TRBD2,CASSPPGGGGYNEQFF,TGTGCCAGCAGCCCACCGGGGGGAGGAGGCTACAATGAGCAGTTCTTC
TRBV28,TRBJ2-7,NA,NA,CASSRNRDEQYF,TGTGCCAGCAGTCGAAACAGGGACGAGCAGTACTTC
TRBV11-2,TRBJ2-7,once,NA,CATRRGLGYEQYF,TGTGCCACCAGGCGGGGTCTTGGCTACGAGCAGTACTTC
TRBV20-1,TRBJ2-2,NA,TRBD1,CSAPGQANTGELFF,TGCAGTGCCCCGGGACAGGCGAACACCGGGGAGCTGTTTTTT
TRBV6-5,TRBJ2-2,NA,TRBD1,CASRAETGGPGELFF,TGTGCCAGCAGGGCAGAGACAGGGGGCCCCGGGGAGCTGTTTTTT
TRBV15,TRBJ2-2,NA,NA,CATSHLDTGELFF,TGTGCCACCAGCCACCTAGACACCGGGGAGCTGTTTTTT
TRBV3-1,TRBJ2-5,NA,TRBD2,CASSPPSGVETQYF,TGTGCCAGCAGCCCACCAAGCGGGGTTGAGACCCAGTACTTC
TRBV30,TRBJ1-1,NA,NA,CAWSVRGTEAFF,TGTGCCTGGAGTGTACGGGGCACTGAAGCTTTCTTT
TRBV28,TRBJ2-1,NA,NA,CASSWIGEQFF,TGTGCCAGCAGTTGGATTGGGGAGCAGTTCTTC
TRBV5-6,TRBJ2-7,NA,NA,CASSIGTNYEQYF,TGTGCCAGCAGCATCGGGACAAACTACGAGCAGTACTTC
TRBV27,TRBJ2-7,NA,NA,CASSLGTPSSYEQYF,TGTGCCAGCAGTTTGGGGACACCCTCCTCCTACGAGCAGTACTTC
TRBV29-1,TRBJ2-5,NA,NA,CSAYPLGTQETQYF,TGCAGCGCCTACCCCCTGGGGACTCAAGAGACCCAGTACTTC
TRBV19,TRBJ1-2,NA,NA,CASKKYGYTF,TGTGCCAGTAAGAAATATGGCTACACCTTC
TRBV6-6,TRBJ2-1,NA,NA,CASSYSIYEQFF,TGTGCCAGCAGTTACTCGATTTATGAGCAGTTCTTC
TRBV4-3,TRBJ1-1,NA,NA,CASSQHRIGTEAFF,TGCGCCAGCAGCCAACATCGCATAGGCACTGAAGCTTTCTTT
TRBV3-1,TRBJ2-7,once,TRBD1,CASSQTPGQEYEQYF,TGTGCCAGCAGCCAAACCCCGGGACAGGAATACGAGCAGTACTTC
TRBV13,TRBJ1-2,NA,NA,CASSLGRRVNWYGYTF,TGTGCCAGCAGCTTAGGGCGCCGGGTTAATTGGTATGGCTACACCTTC
TRBV6-2/TRBV6-3,TRBJ2-7,NA,NA,CASSPGQLFGEQYF,TGTGCCAGCAGCCCCGGACAGCTATTTGGCGAGCAGTACTTC
TRBV12-3/TRBV12-4,TRBJ2-7,NA,TRBD1,CASTRSPRQGATEQYF,TGTGCCAGCACCAGAAGTCCCCGACAGGGGGCGACCGAGCAGTACTTC
TRBV6-4,TRBJ2-3,NA,NA,CASSDSIQGTDTQYF,TGTGCCAGCAGTGACTCTATCCAGGGCACAGATACGCAGTATTTT
TRBV12-5,TRBJ1-2,NA,TRBD1,CASGLVRDGTGEANYGYTF,TGTGCTAGTGGTTTGGTAAGGGACGGGACAGGAGAAGCTAACTATGGCTACACCTTC
TRBV6-2/TRBV6-3,TRBJ1-1,NA,NA,CASSYRGRTEAFF,TGTGCCAGCAGTTATAGGGGGAGGACTGAAGCTTTCTTT
TRBV30,TRBJ2-1,NA,NA,CAWKQGYYNEQFF,TGTGCCTGGAAGCAGGGTTACTACAATGAGCAGTTCTTC
TRBV11-2,TRBJ1-2,few,TRBD1,CASSLATGANGYTF,TGTGCCAGCAGCTTAGCTACAGGGGCCAATGGCTACACCTTC
TRBV5-6,TRBJ2-7,NA,TRBD2,CASSLTSVAYEQYF,TGTGCCAGCAGCTTGACTAGCGTCGCCTACGAGCAGTACTTC
TRBV30,TRBJ2-2,NA,NA,CAWNGPRGDTGELFF,TGTGCCTGGAATGGCCCCAGGGGTGACACCGGGGAGCTGTTTTTT
TRBV30,TRBJ1-1,once,NA,CAWRHPTGTYTEAFF,TGTGCCTGGAGGCACCCCACCGGGACCTACACTGAAGCTTTCTTT
TRBV27,TRBJ1-5,NA,TRBD1,CASSLRTGMDQPQHF,TGTGCCAGCAGTTTAAGGACAGGGATGGATCAGCCCCAGCATTTT
TRBV4-1,TRBJ1-4,NA,TRBD1,CASSQDEGTGSEKLFF,TGCGCCAGCAGCCAAGATGAAGGGACAGGGAGTGAAAAACTGTTTTTT
TRBV7-3,TRBJ2-2,NA,NA,CASTGGTGGELFF,TGTGCCAGCACCGGGGGCACAGGAGGGGAGCTGTTTTTT